The 22 T cell receptor beta chains in this list originate from one sample, sequenced in a study of cytomegalovirus exposure and HLA in healthy donors. Researchers ran the PCR with 60 Vbeta and 13 Jbeta primers. Sequenced by immunoSEQ multiplex PCR; TCRdb stores in-frame clones only, minus some. The sample lists under 200,000 clones, 75% to 80% occurring once. Sequenced sample: PBMCs. These receptors all stem from a man aged 50 to 59 in good health and CMV-seropositive.

CDR3 nucleotides: TGTGCCAGCAGCCAAGATTTCAGGGGCCAAACGAAGGAGCAGTTCTTC. It yields the protein CASSQDFRGQTKEQFF. The chain couples TRBV4-2 to TRBJ2-1; D possibly corresponds to TRBD1 (6 bases). Germline CDR1 is LGHNA and CDR2 is YNFKEQ. The CDR3 is 16 amino acids. V dropped 0 bases and J dropped 10 bases, with 19 bases sitting between them.

This rearrangement joins TRBV6-1 to TRBJ1-6, with TRBD1 identical over 7 bases. CDR1 MNHNS and CDR2 SASEGT come from the germline V gene. The CDR3 extends over 15 amino acids. Unmatched junction bases numbered 13, after V lost 8 bases and J lost 9 bases. DNA of the CDR3: TGTGCCAGCGGGGAACAGGGGCTTGGGGGTTCACCCCTCCACTTT. This codes for CASGEQGLGGSPLHF.

The chain recombines TRBV6-4 with TRBJ1-1; no clear D. Germline values: CDR1 MRHNA, CDR2 SNTAGT. The V end lost 0 bases, the J end lost 0 bases, and 14 bases lay between the germline ends. The CDR3 has 17 amino acids. The CDR3 region is CASSDSPPAELNTEAFF. The CDR3 coding sequence is TGTGCCAGCAGTGACTCCCCCCCGGCGGAGCTGAACACTGAAGCTTTCTTT.

The chain combines TRBV5-4 with TRBJ2-7, with 7 bases matching TRBD1. Germline values: CDR1 SGHNT, CDR2 YYREEE (reference sequence). The CDR3 sequence is 15 residues long. With V trimmed by 4 bases and J by 7 bases, 14 bases remained unmatched. CDR3 sequence reads: CASSLRLTGAVEQYF. The CDR3 DNA reads as TGTGCCAGCAGCCTACGCTTAACAGGGGCGGTGGAGCAGTACTTC.

V usage is TRBV4-2 and J usage is TRBJ1-1; D is unresolved. Germline lookup yields CDR1 LGHNA and CDR2 YNFKEQ. The CDR3 runs 16 residues. V was pared by 0 bases and J by 6 bases, with 17 bases between. The CDR3 DNA reads TGTGCCAGCAGCCAAGAAGGGTTGAGGGAAGTCGCTGAAGCTTTCTTT. It codes for CASSQEGLREVAEAFF.

The chain carries TRBV7-9 and TRBJ2-3; D gene unclear. Trimming left V 4 bases short and J 3 bases short, with 14 bases between. This CDR3 comprises 15 residues. From germline, CDR1 is SEHNR and CDR2 FQNEAQ (reference sequence). The CDR3 sequence is CASSSARSSTDTQYF. CDR3 DNA: TGTGCCAGCAGCTCTGCTAGAAGTAGTACAGATACGCAGTATTTT.

This clone has just a few counts. This chain uses TRBV29-1 with TRBJ2-1; TRBD2 might be the D (5 bases). This CDR3 region has 12 residues. Germline CDR1 is SQVTM and CDR2 is ANQGSEA. V dropped 6 bases and J dropped 12 bases, with 18 bases sitting between them. This chain's CDR3 is CSVPSDWTGQFF. The CDR3 bases are TGCAGCGTCCCCTCGGACTGGACGGGGCAGTTCTTC.

The V call is TRBV4-1, the J call TRBJ1-6, with D tentatively TRBD1 (5 bases). This CDR3 region has 16 residues. CDR1 is MGHRA and CDR2 is YSYEKL in the germline V gene. V was trimmed by 9 bases and J by 0 bases, leaving 15 bases between them. The CDR3 sequence: CASRDFLSSYNSPLHF. Here the CDR3 DNA reads TGCGCCAGTAGGGACTTCCTGAGCTCCTATAATTCACCCCTCCACTTT.

J is TRBJ1-4 and V is TRBV27; maybe TRBD1 (5 bases). The CDR3 extends over 15 amino acids. Germline V gene data show CDR1 as MNHEY and CDR2 as SMNVEV (reference sequence). Trimming cost V 0 bases and J 3 bases, with 8 bases left between them. CDR3 DNA: TGTGCCAGCAGTTTATCGCAGGGTGCTAATGAAAAACTGTTTTTT. Its protein is CASSLSQGANEKLFF.

This chain links TRBV28 with TRBJ1-1; TRBD1 is a possible D gene (5 bases). Trimming removed 8 bases from V and 0 bases from J, with 28 bases in between. Germline lookup yields CDR1 MDHEN and CDR2 SYDVKM. This CDR3 comprises 19 residues. In nucleotides, the CDR3 is TGTGCCAGCGTGGTCGGGACTCGGCTTTCCCCGGAGATGAACACTGAAGCTTTCTTT. Encoded protein: CASVVGTRLSPEMNTEAFF. The full variable domain, completed using reference TRBV28 and TRBJ1-1, is DVKVTQSSRYLVKRTGEKVFLECVQDMDHENMFWYRQDPGLGLRLIYFSYDVKMKEKGDIPEGYSVSREKKERFSLILESASTNQTSMYLCASVVGTRLSPEMNTEAFFGQGTRLTVV.

The rearrangement uses TRBV5-1 and TRBJ2-5, with 9 nucleotides matching TRBD1. The CDR3 spans 17 residues. Per the germline V gene, CDR1 is SGHRS and CDR2 is YFSETQ. V shed 4 bases, J shed 5 bases, and the junction held 15 bases outside the gene matches. CDR3 protein: CASSRTPGQGGGETQYF. CDR3 DNA: TGCGCCAGCAGCCGTACGCCGGGACAGGGCGGAGGGGAGACCCAGTACTTC.

The rearrangement joins TRBV19 to TRBJ1-4; D perhaps matches TRBD1 (6 bases). CDR1 and CDR2 (germline): LNHDA, SQIVND (reference sequence). This CDR3 contains 11 residues. V lost 8 bases and J 11 bases, leaving 12 bases between the germline ends. The CDR3 loop reads CASHREGKLFF. CDR3 bases: TGTGCCAGTCACAGGGAGGGCAAACTGTTTTTT.

This clone has a handful of counts. The chain links TRBV5-1 to TRBJ2-3; TRBD2 matches 11 bases. CDR3 length equals 17 residues. Germline lookup yields CDR1 SGHRS and CDR2 YFSETQ. V trimming: 2 bases; J trimming: 3 bases; junction bases outside the gene matches: 8. CDR3 bases: TGCGCCAGCAGCTTCAATAGCGGGGGGGCCCATACAGATACGCAGTATTTT. Translating gives CASSFNSGGAHTDTQYF.

The chain employs TRBV5-8 and TRBJ2-5; D gene uncertain. Germline V gene data show CDR1 as SGHTS and CDR2 as YDEGEE. Trimming shortened V by 2 bases and J by 5 bases, and 10 bases separated the two germline ends. This CDR3 contains 13 residues. Written as DNA, the CDR3 is TGTGCCAGCAGCTTAATAGCATACGAGACCCAGTACTTC. Amino acids: CASSLIAYETQYF.

In its sample, this clone was seen a few times. The V gene is TRBV27, the J gene TRBJ2-1; 12 positions agree with TRBD2. Trimming removed 5 bases from V and 10 bases from J; junction bases left unmatched: 9. From germline, CDR1 is MNHEY and CDR2 SMNVEV (reference sequence). The CDR3 totals 15 residues. In DNA, the CDR3 is TGTGCCAGCAGTCCCGGACTAGCGGGGCGAGGAGAGCAGTTCTTC. Translation: CASSPGLAGRGEQFF.

This clone was picked up one time. CDR3 sequence (DNA): TGTGCCAGCAGCCTATCCGGGACAGGGGCTACTGAAGCTTTCTTT. It encodes CASSLSGTGATEAFF. The chain uses TRBV7-6 and TRBJ1-1; 10 bases agree with TRBD1. From germline, CDR1 is SGHVS and CDR2 FNYEAQ. The V gene end was trimmed by 5 bases and the J gene end by 5 bases; junction bases not matched to a gene: 8. This CDR3 region has 15 residues.

With respect to this clone: The sample has other DNA sequences that encode this CDR3 too. The genes are TRBV9 and TRBJ2-5; 11 bases line up with TRBD2. V was clipped by 1 base and J by 1 base; unmatched bases: 0. CDR3 length: 15 amino acids. CDR1 SGDLS and CDR2 YYNGEE come from the germline V gene. The CDR3 DNA is TGTGCCAGCAGCGTACTAGCGGGGGGCCAAGAGACCCAGTACTTC. Protein sequence: CASSVLAGGQETQYF.

The gene calls are TRBV29-1 and TRBJ2-1; no clear D. Germline CDR1 and CDR2: SQVTM and ANQGSEA. CDR3 length equals 13 residues. The V gene lost 7 bases and the J gene lost 0 bases, with 10 bases spanning the gap. In DNA, the CDR3 is TGCAGCGGAAGTATGAGCTCCTACAATGAGCAGTTCTTC. It encodes CSGSMSSYNEQFF.

The chain links TRBV29-1 to TRBJ1-4, with 7 nucleotides matching TRBD1. With V trimmed by 6 bases and J by 4 bases, 8 bases remained unmatched. This CDR3 is built from 14 residues. Per germline, CDR1 SQVTM and CDR2 ANQGSEA. CDR3 sequence: CSVSHGQVNEKLFF. The CDR3 DNA reads TGCAGCGTGAGCCACGGACAGGTTAATGAAAAACTGTTTTTT. Together with reference TRBV29-1 and TRBJ1-4, the CDR3 gives the full variable domain: SAVISQKPSRDICQRGTSLTIQCQVDSQVTMMFWYRQQPGQSLTLIATANQGSEATYESGFVIDKFPISRPNLTFSTLTVSNMSPEDSSIYLCSVSHGQVNEKLFFGSGTQLSVL.

The chain combines TRBV7-2 with TRBJ2-5; TRBD2 might be the D (6 bases). Between the trimmed V and J ends, which lost 1 base and 5 bases, there was a span of 11 bases. The CDR3 loop spans 14 amino acids. Germline CDR1 is SGHTA and CDR2 is FQGNSA. The CDR3 region has the DNA TGTGCCAGCAGCTTAGGAGGAGGGTGGGAGACCCAGTACTTC. Its protein product is CASSLGGGWETQYF. Variable domain in full (rest from reference TRBV7-2 and TRBJ2-5): GAGVSQSPSNKVTEKGKDVELRCDPISGHTALYWYRQSLGQGLEFLIYFQGNSAPDKSGLPSDRFSAERTGGSVSTLTIQRTQQEDSAVYLCASSLGGGWETQYFGPGTRLLVL.

The chain employs TRBV4-3 and TRBJ2-7; 9 bases agree with TRBD1. J gave up 4 bases and V 4 bases, and 8 bases lay outside the gene matches. Germline V lookup: CDR1 LGHNA, CDR2 YSLEER. The CDR3 has 15 residues. Written as DNA, the CDR3 is TGCGCCAGCAGCCTCCAGACAGGGGGATTTTACGAGCAGTACTTC. This encodes CASSLQTGGFYEQYF.

This clone was seen a few times. The genes are TRBV2 and TRBJ1-4; D is unresolved. The V end was cut by 7 bases, the J end by 6 bases, with 12 bases between. The germline CDR1 and CDR2 sequences are SNHLY and FYNNEI. This CDR3 contains 13 residues. The CDR3 bases are TGTGCCAGCACGCAGGTCCGCGATGAAAAACTGTTTTTT. Translating gives CASTQVRDEKLFF.